A selection of T cell receptor beta chains follows, all from one sample in a study of blood T cell repertoires in COVID-19. Sequencing was performed with immunoSEQ multiplex PCR; in TCRdb, only in-frame clones are kept and a portion is missing. The sample has fewer than 75,000 clones, roughly 86% seen once; the top ten hold 6.9%. The specimen was peripheral blood. These receptors were taken from a man aged 50 or older with active COVID-19. CDR3s include the opening cysteine and the closing phenylalanine or tryptophan. Fields, in order: D gene, V gene, J gene, clone size, CDR3 DNA, CDR3 protein. The D gene is left open where the match is weak. Size values are once, few and many counts, or a class for expanded clones, and some rows have none.

>.|TRBV12-5|TRBJ1-2|.
TGTGCTAGTGGTCCCGCGGGGGAGGGATACTATGGCTACACCTTC
CASGPAGEGYYGYTF
>.|TRBV6-4|TRBJ1-2|.
TGTGCCAGCAGTGACTCCTACGGGGGGGCTAACTATGGCTACACCTTC
CASSDSYGGANYGYTF
>.|TRBV6-5|TRBJ1-4|.
TGTGCCAGCAGGGGGGGAGAAAAACTGTTTTTT
CASRGGEKLFF
>.|TRBV3-1/TRBV3-2|TRBJ1-2|.
TGTGCCAGCAGCCAAGGTCGGGGAGGCTACACCTTC
CASSQGRGGYTF
>TRBD1|TRBV3-1/TRBV3-2|TRBJ2-7|few
TGTGCCAGCAGCCAGGCCGGGACAGGGGCCTACGAGCAGTACTTC
CASSQAGTGAYEQYF
>TRBD1|TRBV6-6|TRBJ1-2|.
TGTGCCAGCAGTATAAGACAGGGGGCGGATGGCTACACCTTC
CASSIRQGADGYTF
>TRBD1|TRBV19|TRBJ1-5|.
TGTGCCAGTAGTATTAGTCAGGGGGCCTCACGCAATCAGCCCCAGCATTTT
CASSISQGASRNQPQHF
>TRBD1|TRBV19|TRBJ1-2|.
TGTGCCAGTAGTATATTGGACAGGCGGCATGGCTACACCTTC
CASSILDRRHGYTF
>.|TRBV5-1|TRBJ2-3|.
TGCGCCAGCAGCCTAGCGGTCGGCAGGGGGCAGTCGGGTACGCAGTATTTT
CASSLAVGRGQSGTQYF
>.|TRBV24-1|TRBJ1-2|.
TGTGCCACAAGCGGGGGCCCGGGGGCGAACTATGGCTACACCTTC
CATSGGPGANYGYTF
>TRBD1|TRBV18|TRBJ1-5|.
TGTGCCAGCTCAGCAGGGGGGAATCAGCCCCAGCATTTT
CASSAGGNQPQHF
>TRBD1|TRBV19|TRBJ1-3|.
TGTGCCAGTAGTATCCAACAGGGGACTGGAAACACCATATATTTT
CASSIQQGTGNTIYF
>.|TRBV19|TRBJ2-7|.
TGTGCCAGTAGTGCCCCGGACACCTACGAGCAGTACTTC
CASSAPDTYEQYF
>.|TRBV5-1|TRBJ1-1|.
TGCGCCAGCAGCTTAGAGAGTTCCTCTGAAGCTTTCTTT
CASSLESSSEAFF
>TRBD1|TRBV30|TRBJ1-2|.
TGTGCCTGGAGTGTCTCTTCGGGACAGCGTAACTATGGCTACACCTTC
CAWSVSSGQRNYGYTF
>.|TRBV19|TRBJ1-1|.
TGTGCCAGCGTAAGGGACATGAACACTGAAGCTTTCTTT
CASVRDMNTEAFF
>TRBD2|TRBV10-1|TRBJ2-3|.
TGCGCCAGCAGTGAATCCTCGGGGGGGGCTAAATCAGATACGCAGTATTTT
CASSESSGGAKSDTQYF
>.|TRBV16|TRBJ2-3|.
TGTGCCAGCAGCCTTATTTCAGATACGCAGTATTTT
CASSLISDTQYF
>.|TRBV6-5|TRBJ2-1|.
TGTGCCAGCACCGAGCGGGCCTCCTACAATGAGCAGTTCTTC
CASTERASYNEQFF
>.|TRBV4-1|TRBJ2-7|.
TGCGCCAGCAGCCAAGGACAGGCCAGTCCGCACGAGCAGTACTTC
CASSQGQASPHEQYF
>.|TRBV5-5|TRBJ2-2|.
TGTGCCAGCAGCTTGGGGAGGGTCGACACCGGGGAGCTGTTTTTT
CASSLGRVDTGELFF
>.|TRBV6-1|TRBJ1-5|.
TGTGCCAGCAGTGAAGCGGGGGGTTGGAAGCCCCAGCATTTT
CASSEAGGWKPQHF